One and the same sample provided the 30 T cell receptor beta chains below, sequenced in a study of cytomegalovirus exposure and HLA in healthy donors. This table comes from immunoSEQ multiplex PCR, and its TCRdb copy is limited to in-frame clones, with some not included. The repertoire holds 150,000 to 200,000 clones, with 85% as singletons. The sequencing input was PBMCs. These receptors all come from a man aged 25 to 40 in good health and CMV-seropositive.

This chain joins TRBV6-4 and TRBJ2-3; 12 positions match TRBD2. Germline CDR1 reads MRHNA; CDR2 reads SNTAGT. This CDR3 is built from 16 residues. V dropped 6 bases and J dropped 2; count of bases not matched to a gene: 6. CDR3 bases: TGTGCCAGCAGCCCGACTAGCGGGGGACCCACAGATACGCAGTATTTT. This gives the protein CASSPTSGGPTDTQYF.

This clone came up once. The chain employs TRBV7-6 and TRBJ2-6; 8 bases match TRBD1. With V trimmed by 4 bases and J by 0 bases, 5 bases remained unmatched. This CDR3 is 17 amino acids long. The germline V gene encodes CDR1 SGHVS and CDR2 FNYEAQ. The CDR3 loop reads CASSSRTGSSGANVLTF. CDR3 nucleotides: TGTGCCAGCAGCTCCCGGACAGGGAGCTCTGGGGCCAACGTCCTGACTTTC.

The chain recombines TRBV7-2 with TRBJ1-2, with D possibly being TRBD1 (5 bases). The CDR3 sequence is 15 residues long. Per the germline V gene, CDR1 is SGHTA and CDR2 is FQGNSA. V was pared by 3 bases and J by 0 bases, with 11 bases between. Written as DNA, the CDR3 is TGTGCCAGCAGCTTGACGGGGGATTCTAACTATGGCTACACCTTC. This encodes CASSLTGDSNYGYTF.

In DNA, the CDR3 is TGTGCCAGCACTGACAGGGACAATCAGCCCCAGCATTTT. Translation: CASTDRDNQPQHF. This chain connects TRBV18 to TRBJ1-5; 7 bases map to TRBD1. J lost 3 bases, V lost 8 bases, and 4 bases had no gene match. CDR3 length: 13 residues. Looked up from germline, CDR1 is KGHSH and CDR2 is LQKENI.

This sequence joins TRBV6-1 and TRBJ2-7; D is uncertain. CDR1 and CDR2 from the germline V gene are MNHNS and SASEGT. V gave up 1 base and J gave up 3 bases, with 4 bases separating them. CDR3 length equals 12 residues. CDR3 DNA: TGTGCCAGCAGTGAAGTCGGCTACGAGCAGTACTTC. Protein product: CASSEVGYEQYF.

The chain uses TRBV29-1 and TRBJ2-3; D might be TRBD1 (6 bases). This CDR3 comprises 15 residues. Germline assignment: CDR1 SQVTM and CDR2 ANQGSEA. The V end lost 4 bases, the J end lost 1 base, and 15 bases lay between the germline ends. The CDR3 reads CSVVGRGKGTDTQYF. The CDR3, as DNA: TGCAGCGTTGTAGGCAGGGGAAAGGGCACAGATACGCAGTATTTT.

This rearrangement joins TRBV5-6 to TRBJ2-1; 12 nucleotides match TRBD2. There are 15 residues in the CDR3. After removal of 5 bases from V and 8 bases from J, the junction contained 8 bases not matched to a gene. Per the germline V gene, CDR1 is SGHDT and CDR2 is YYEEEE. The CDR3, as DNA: TGTGCCAGCAGGTATACTAGCGGGGGGCGGGATGAGCAGTTCTTC. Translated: CASRYTSGGRDEQFF.

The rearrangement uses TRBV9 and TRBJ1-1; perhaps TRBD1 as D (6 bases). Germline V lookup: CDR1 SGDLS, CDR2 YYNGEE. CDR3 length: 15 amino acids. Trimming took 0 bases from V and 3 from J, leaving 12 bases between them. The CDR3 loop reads CASSVAGAADTEAFF. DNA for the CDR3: TGTGCCAGCAGCGTAGCAGGGGCCGCCGACACTGAAGCTTTCTTT.

This CDR3 reads CASSLFGGGANNEQFF. The CDR3 nucleotides read TGTGCCAGCAGTTTATTTGGCGGGGGGGCCAACAATGAGCAGTTCTTC. The chain has TRBV27 and TRBJ2-1, with 9 bases that match TRBD2. CDR3 size: 16 residues. The germline V gene has CDR1 MNHEY and CDR2 SMNVEV (reference sequence). J lost 5 bases, V lost 1 base, and 6 bases had no gene match.

In DNA, the CDR3 is TGTGCCAGCAGCTTGGCCAGCGGGGGGCTCTCCTACGAGCAGTACTTC. This gives the protein CASSLASGGLSYEQYF. The chain has TRBV5-4 and TRBJ2-7; TRBD2 aligns across 9 bases. Trimming took 0 bases from V and 0 from J; bases not matched to a gene: 4. The CDR3 covers 16 residues. Germline-derived CDR1 and CDR2 are SGHNT and YYREEE (reference sequence).

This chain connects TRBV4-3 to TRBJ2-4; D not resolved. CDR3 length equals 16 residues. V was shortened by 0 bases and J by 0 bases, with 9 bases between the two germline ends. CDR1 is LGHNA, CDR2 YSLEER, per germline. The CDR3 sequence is CASSQDPLIAKNIQYF. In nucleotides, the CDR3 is TGCGCCAGCAGCCAAGATCCTTTAATAGCCAAAAACATTCAGTACTTC.

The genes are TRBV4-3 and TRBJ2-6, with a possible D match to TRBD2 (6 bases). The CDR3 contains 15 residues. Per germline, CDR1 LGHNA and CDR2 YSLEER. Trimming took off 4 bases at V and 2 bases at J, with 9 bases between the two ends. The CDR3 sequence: CASSPWGAGANVLTF. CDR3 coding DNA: TGCGCCAGCAGCCCGTGGGGGGCTGGGGCCAACGTCCTGACTTTC.

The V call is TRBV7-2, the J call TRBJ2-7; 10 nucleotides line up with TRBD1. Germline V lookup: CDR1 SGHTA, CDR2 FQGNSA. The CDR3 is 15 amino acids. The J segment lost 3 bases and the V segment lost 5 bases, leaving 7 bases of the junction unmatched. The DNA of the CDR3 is TGTGCCAGCAGCACCTCGACAGGGGGCCTCTACGAGCAGTACTTC. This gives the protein CASSTSTGGLYEQYF.

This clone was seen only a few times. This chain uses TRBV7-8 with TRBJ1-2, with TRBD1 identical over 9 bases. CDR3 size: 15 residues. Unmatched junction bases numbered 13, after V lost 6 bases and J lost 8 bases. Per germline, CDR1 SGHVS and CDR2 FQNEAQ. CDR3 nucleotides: TGTGCCAGCAGGGCCCAACAGGGGGCTGTTGGCGGCTACACCTTC. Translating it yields CASRAQQGAVGGYTF.

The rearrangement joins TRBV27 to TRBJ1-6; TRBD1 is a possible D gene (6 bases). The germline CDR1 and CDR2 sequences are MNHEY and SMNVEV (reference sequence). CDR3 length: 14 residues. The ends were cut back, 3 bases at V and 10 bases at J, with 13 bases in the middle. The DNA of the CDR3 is TGTGCCAGCAGTTTCTACAGGGTCCAGTCACCCCTCCACTTT. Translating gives CASSFYRVQSPLHF.

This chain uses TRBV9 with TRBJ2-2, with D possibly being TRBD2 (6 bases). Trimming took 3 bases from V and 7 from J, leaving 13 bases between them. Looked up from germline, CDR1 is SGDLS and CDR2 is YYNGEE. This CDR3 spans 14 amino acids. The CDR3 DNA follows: TGTGCCAGCAGCGAAACCGGGGGTAACGGGGAGCTGTTTTTT. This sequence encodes CASSETGGNGELFF.

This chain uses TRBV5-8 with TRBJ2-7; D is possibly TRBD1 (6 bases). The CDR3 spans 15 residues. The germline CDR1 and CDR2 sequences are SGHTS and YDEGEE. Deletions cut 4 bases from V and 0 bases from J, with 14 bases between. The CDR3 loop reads CASSPLDSTSYEQYF. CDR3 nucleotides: TGTGCCAGCAGCCCCTTGGACAGTACCTCCTACGAGCAGTACTTC.

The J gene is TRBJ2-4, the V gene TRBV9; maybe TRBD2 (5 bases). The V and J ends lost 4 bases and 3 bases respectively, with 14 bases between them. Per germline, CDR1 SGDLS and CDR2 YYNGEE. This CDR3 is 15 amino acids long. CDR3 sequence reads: CASSTLGLLKNIQYF. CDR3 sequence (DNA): TGTGCCAGCAGCACCTTAGGACTGCTCAAAAACATTCAGTACTTC.

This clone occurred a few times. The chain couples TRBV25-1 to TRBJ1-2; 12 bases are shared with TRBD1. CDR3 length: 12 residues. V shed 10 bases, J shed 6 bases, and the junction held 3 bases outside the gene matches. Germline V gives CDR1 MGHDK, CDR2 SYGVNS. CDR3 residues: CAIGTGGDGYTF. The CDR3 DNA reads TGTGCCATCGGGACAGGGGGCGATGGCTACACCTTC.

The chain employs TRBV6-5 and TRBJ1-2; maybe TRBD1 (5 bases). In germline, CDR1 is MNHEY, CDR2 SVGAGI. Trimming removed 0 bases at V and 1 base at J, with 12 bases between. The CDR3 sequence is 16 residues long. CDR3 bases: TGTGCCAGCAGTTACTCAGGGCAGGGCCTTAACTATGGCTACACCTTC. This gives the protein CASSYSGQGLNYGYTF.

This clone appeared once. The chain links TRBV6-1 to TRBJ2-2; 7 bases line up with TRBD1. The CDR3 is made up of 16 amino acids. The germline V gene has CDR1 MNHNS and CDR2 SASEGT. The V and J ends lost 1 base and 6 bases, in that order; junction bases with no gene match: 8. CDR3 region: CASSEGSTGKAGELFF. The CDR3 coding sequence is TGTGCCAGCAGTGAAGGGTCGACAGGGAAGGCCGGGGAGCTGTTTTTT.

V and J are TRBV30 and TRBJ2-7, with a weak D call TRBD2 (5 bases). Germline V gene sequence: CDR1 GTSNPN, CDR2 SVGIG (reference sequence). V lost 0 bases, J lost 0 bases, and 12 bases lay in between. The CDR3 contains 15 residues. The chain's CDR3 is CAWSVGLGSSYEQYF. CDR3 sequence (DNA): TGTGCCTGGAGTGTAGGTTTAGGGAGCTCCTACGAGCAGTACTTC.

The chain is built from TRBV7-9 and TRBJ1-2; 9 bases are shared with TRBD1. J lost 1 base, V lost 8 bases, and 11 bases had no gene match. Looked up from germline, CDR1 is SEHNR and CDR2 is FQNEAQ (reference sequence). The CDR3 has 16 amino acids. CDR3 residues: CASPRTGETINYGYTF. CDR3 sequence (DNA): TGTGCCAGCCCAAGGACAGGGGAGACGATTAACTATGGCTACACCTTC.

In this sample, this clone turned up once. CDR3 DNA: TGTGCCAGCAGCCGGGTCCGCGCGGGTCAAGAGACCCAGTACTTC. It encodes CASSRVRAGQETQYF. The chain is built from TRBV7-9 and TRBJ2-5, with TRBD2 as a possible D gene (5 bases). The V and J ends lost 5 bases and 2 bases respectively, with 15 bases between them. The CDR3 runs to 15 residues. Germline V gene lookup returns CDR1 SEHNR and CDR2 FQNEAQ (reference sequence).

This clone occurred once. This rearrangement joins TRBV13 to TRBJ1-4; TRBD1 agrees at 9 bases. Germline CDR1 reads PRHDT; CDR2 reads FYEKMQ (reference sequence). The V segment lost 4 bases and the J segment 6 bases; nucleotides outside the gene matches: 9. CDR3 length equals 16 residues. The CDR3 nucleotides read TGTGCCAGCAGCTCAATCCCGGACAGGGGTCATGAAAAACTGTTTTTT. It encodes CASSSIPDRGHEKLFF.

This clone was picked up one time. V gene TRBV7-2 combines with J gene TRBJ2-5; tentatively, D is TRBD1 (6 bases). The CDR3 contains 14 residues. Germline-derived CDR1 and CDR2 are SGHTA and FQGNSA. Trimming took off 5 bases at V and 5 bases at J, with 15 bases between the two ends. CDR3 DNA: TGTGCCAGCAGCGGCCGGACAGTCAGGGAGACCCAGTACTTC. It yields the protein CASSGRTVRETQYF. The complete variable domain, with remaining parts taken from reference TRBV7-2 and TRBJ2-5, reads GAGVSQSPSNKVTEKGKDVELRCDPISGHTALYWYRQSLGQGLEFLIYFQGNSAPDKSGLPSDRFSAERTGGSVSTLTIQRTQQEDSAVYLCASSGRTVRETQYFGPGTRLLVL.

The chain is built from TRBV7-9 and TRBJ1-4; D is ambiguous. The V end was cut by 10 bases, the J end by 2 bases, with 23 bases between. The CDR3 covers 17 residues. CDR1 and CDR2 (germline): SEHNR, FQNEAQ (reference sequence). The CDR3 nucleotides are TGTGCCACACACCCGGGTCTGGATAGGAGGACTAATGAAAAACTGTTTTTT. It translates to CATHPGLDRRTNEKLFF.

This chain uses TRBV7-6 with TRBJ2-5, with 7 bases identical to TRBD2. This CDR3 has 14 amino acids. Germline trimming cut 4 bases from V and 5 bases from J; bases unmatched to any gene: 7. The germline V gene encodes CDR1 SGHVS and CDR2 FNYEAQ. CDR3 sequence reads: CASSSGLGSETQYF. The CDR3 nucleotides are TGTGCCAGCAGCTCTGGACTAGGGAGTGAGACCCAGTACTTC.

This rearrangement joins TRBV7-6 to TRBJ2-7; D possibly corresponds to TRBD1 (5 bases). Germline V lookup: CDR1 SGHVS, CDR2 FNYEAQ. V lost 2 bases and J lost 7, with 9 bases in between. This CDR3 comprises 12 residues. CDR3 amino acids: CASSLRAGEQYF. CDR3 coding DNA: TGTGCCAGCAGCTTAAGGGCAGGGGAGCAGTACTTC.

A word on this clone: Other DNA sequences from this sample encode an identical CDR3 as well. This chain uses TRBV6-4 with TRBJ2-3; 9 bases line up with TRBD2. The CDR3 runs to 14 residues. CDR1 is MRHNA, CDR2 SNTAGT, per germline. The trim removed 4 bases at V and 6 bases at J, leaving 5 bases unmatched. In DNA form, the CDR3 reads TGTGCCAGCAGTGGAGCGGGGGGTACGGATACGCAGTATTTT. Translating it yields CASSGAGGTDTQYF.